This T cell receptor beta chain derives from a study of metastatic and nonmetastatic thyroid tumors. General study points: Versus benign nodules, malignant thyroid tumors reportedly had significantly higher TCR beta diversity, in blood and tumor.

Patients had received no treatment of any kind before thyroid surgery. With MiXCR, TCRdb called clones anew from the PCR reads. The table records about 24,000 clones, approximately 19% of them present only once. This clone was seen repeatedly, ten times or more. Its specificity is unknown. An end of the junction differs from the germline gene, which may be a read error. The same CDR3 also results from other DNA sequences found in this sample. This CDR3 region has 16 residues. The V gene's germline CDR1 is MNHNS and CDR2 SASEGT. Sequencing was done on a sample of blood. This clonotype was obtained from a male donor with papillary thyroid cancer or a benign thyroid nodule (not recorded which). Some clones in this sample may be carry-over from other donors' samples. The genes are TRBV6-1 and TRBJ1-1; 7 nucleotides align to TRBD1. This chain's CDR3 is CASSPRQGAMNTEAFF. In nucleotides, the CDR3 is TGCGCCAGCAGTCCGAGACAGGGAGCCATGAACACTGAAGCTTTCTTT.